These 19 T cell receptor beta chains came from one sample sequenced in a study of blood T cell repertoires in COVID-19. Sequencing used immunoSEQ multiplex PCR; TCRdb keeps in-frame clones, though not all of them. The sample gives more than 40,000 clones, 75% to 90% of which show up once; 13% to 15% is in the top ten. The sample comprised peripheral blood. The receptors originated from a human donor with acute or convalescent COVID-19. The donor label of this sample is uncertain.

The chain is built from TRBV19 and TRBJ2-7; 11 nucleotides match TRBD1. Per germline, CDR1 LNHDA and CDR2 SQIVND (reference sequence). The CDR3 has 15 amino acids. V shed 5 bases and J 5 bases; nucleotides not matched to a gene: 8. The CDR3 region is CASSLRTGGFDEQYF. The CDR3 region has the DNA TGTGCCAGTAGTCTCAGGACAGGGGGCTTCGACGAGCAGTACTTC.

The chain recombines TRBV30 with TRBJ1-1, with TRBD1 as a possible D gene (5 bases). Germline lookup yields CDR1 GTSNPN and CDR2 SVGIG (reference sequence). V gave up 6 bases and J gave up 0 bases, with 14 bases separating them. This CDR3 spans 14 amino acids. The CDR3 reads CACTKTVLNTEAFF. The CDR3 coding sequence is TGTGCCTGCACCAAGACAGTCTTGAACACTGAAGCTTTCTTT.

V and J are TRBV7-3 and TRBJ2-1; 10 bases fit TRBD2. With 4 bases clipped from V and 10 bases from J, the junction kept 10 bases outside the gene matches. Germline lookup yields CDR1 SGHTA and CDR2 FQGTGA. The CDR3 contains 15 residues. For the CDR3, the DNA is TGTGCCAGCAGCTCCTGGACTAGCGGAGAGGGGGAGCAGTTCTTC. It yields the protein CASSSWTSGEGEQFF.

V gene TRBV3-1 (or the pseudogene TRBV3-2) combines with J gene TRBJ1-2; D possibly corresponds to TRBD1 (6 bases). Looked up from germline, CDR1 is LGHDT and CDR2 is YNNKEL (reference sequence). V lost 6 bases to trimming and J lost 3 bases, with 14 bases between them. This CDR3 comprises 14 residues. This chain's CDR3 is CASRRTTGDYGYTF. In DNA form, the CDR3 reads TGTGCCAGCAGACGTACGACAGGAGACTATGGCTACACCTTC.

The chain combines TRBV29-1 with TRBJ2-1; weak D call: TRBD1 (5 bases). The V gene lost 5 bases and the J gene lost 3 bases, with 17 bases spanning the gap. This CDR3 is 15 amino acids long. Germline values: CDR1 SQVTM, CDR2 ANQGSEA. The DNA for the CDR3 is TGCAGCGTTTCTACAGGCGATCTGTTCTACAATGAGCAGTTCTTC. Protein sequence: CSVSTGDLFYNEQFF.

V gene TRBV3-1 (or the pseudogene TRBV3-2) combines with J gene TRBJ2-1; tentatively, D is TRBD2 (6 bases). CDR3 size: 15 residues. Trimming pared 5 bases from V and 9 bases from J, leaving 20 bases between. The germline V gene encodes CDR1 LGHDT and CDR2 YNNKEL (reference sequence). In DNA, the CDR3 is TGTGCCAGCAGCACGCGAAGCGAGGGGACTGTTGAGCAGTTCTTC. Its protein product is CASSTRSEGTVEQFF.

The V call is TRBV4-3, the J call TRBJ2-3, with D possibly matching TRBD1 (5 bases). The length of the CDR3 is 15 residues. Trimming stripped 2 bases from V and 1 base from J, with 10 bases between. Germline V gives CDR1 LGHNA, CDR2 YSLEER. CDR3 sequence (DNA): TGCGCCAGCAGCCAACAGGGTGGCGGCACAGATACGCAGTATTTT. It encodes CASSQQGGGTDTQYF.

The chain recombines TRBV2 with TRBJ1-2, with a possible D match to TRBD1 (6 bases). Germline CDR1 reads SNHLY; CDR2 reads FYNNEI. This CDR3 contains 15 residues. The V end lost 7 bases, the J end lost 4 bases, and 19 bases lay between the germline ends. The CDR3 protein is CASKLERGARYGYTF. The CDR3 DNA is TGTGCCAGCAAATTGGAACGGGGGGCGCGCTATGGCTACACCTTC.

V usage is TRBV7-9 and J usage is TRBJ1-4, with unresolved D. Deletions cut 1 base from V and 3 bases from J, with 15 bases between. Germline CDR1 and CDR2: SEHNR and FQNEAQ (reference sequence). This CDR3 comprises 17 residues. The DNA for the CDR3 is TGTGCCAGCAGCTTAGGTTGGGAGGGCATCTCTAATGAAAAACTGTTTTTT. It specifies CASSLGWEGISNEKLFF.

This chain connects TRBV7-2 to TRBJ2-6; D gene ambiguous. The V end lost 1 base, the J end lost 0 bases, and 4 bases lay between the germline ends. CDR1 is SGHTA, CDR2 FQGNSA, per germline. The CDR3 extends over 15 amino acids. The CDR3 sequence is CASSLGLSGANVLTF. The CDR3 DNA reads TGTGCCAGCAGCTTAGGGCTCTCTGGGGCCAACGTCCTGACTTTC.

V usage is TRBV7-2 and J usage is TRBJ1-2; 7 bases line up with TRBD1. The CDR3 sequence is 14 residues long. V lost 5 bases, J lost 8 bases, and 11 bases stayed unmatched. CDR1 is SGHTA and CDR2 is FQGNSA in the germline V gene. The CDR3 is CASSPTGDWGGYTF. The CDR3 DNA reads TGTGCCAGCAGCCCTACAGGGGATTGGGGCGGCTACACCTTC.

The gene calls are TRBV7-2 and TRBJ1-1; the D gene is possibly TRBD1 (5 bases). This CDR3 spans 13 amino acids. The germline V gene has CDR1 SGHTA and CDR2 FQGNSA. Deletions cut 3 bases from V and 8 bases from J, with 13 bases between. The CDR3 region has the DNA TGTGCCAGCAGCTTTTCAGGGTTGTCGGAAGCTTTCTTT. Translation: CASSFSGLSEAFF.

The CDR3 DNA is TGTGCCAGCAGCCCTACAGGGGTAGAGACGGGCTACACCTTC. Protein sequence: CASSPTGVETGYTF. The J gene is TRBJ1-2, the V gene TRBV7-9, with 7 bases matching TRBD1. After removal of 5 bases from V and 8 bases from J, the junction contained 11 bases not matched to a gene. CDR1 and CDR2 (germline): SEHNR, FQNEAQ (reference sequence). There are 14 residues in the CDR3.

CDR3 protein: CASNGGSNTGELFF. In nucleotides, the CDR3 is TGTGCCAGCAACGGCGGAAGCAACACCGGGGAGCTGTTTTTT. V and J are TRBV6-6 and TRBJ2-2; D call uncertain. The length of the CDR3 is 14 residues. V shed 7 bases and J shed 2 bases, with 11 bases lying between them. Germline values: CDR1 MNHNY, CDR2 SVGAGI (reference sequence).

The V call is TRBV7-7, the J call TRBJ1-3, with a weak D call TRBD1 (6 bases). The CDR3 contains 16 residues. The V end was cut by 0 bases, the J end by 7 bases, with 16 bases between. The germline CDR1 and CDR2 sequences are SSHAT and FNYEAQ (reference sequence). The CDR3 region has the DNA TGTGCCAGCAGCTTAGCTCATGGACAGATAGGGAACACCATATATTTT. Its protein is CASSLAHGQIGNTIYF.

This chain uses TRBV24-1 with TRBJ2-2; D perhaps matches TRBD1 (6 bases). V lost 4 bases and J lost 1, with 12 bases in between. The CDR3 runs to 16 residues. Germline V gene data show CDR1 as KGHDR and CDR2 as SFDVKD. The CDR3 sequence is CATSEGTGLNTGELFF. The CDR3 DNA sequence: TGTGCCACCAGTGAAGGCACAGGGCTGAACACCGGGGAGCTGTTTTTT.

This chain's CDR3 is CASSPGTGTNEQFF. The CDR3 DNA is TGTGCCAGCAGCCCCGGGACAGGGACCAATGAGCAGTTCTTC. The V call is TRBV7-6, the J call TRBJ2-1; TRBD1 matches 9 bases. The CDR3 is 14 amino acids. V trimming: 5 bases; J trimming: 6 bases; junction bases outside the gene matches: 5. The germline gives CDR1 SGHVS, CDR2 FNYEAQ.

The CDR3 nucleotides read TGCGCCAGCAGCTTGGAAACAGGGCTTGGGGCCAACGTCCTGACTTTC. It encodes CASSLETGLGANVLTF. The chain recombines TRBV5-1 with TRBJ2-6; perhaps TRBD1 as D (6 bases). The V gene's germline CDR1 is SGHRS and CDR2 YFSETQ. V dropped 0 bases and J dropped 3 bases, with 10 bases sitting between them. The CDR3 has 16 residues.

This chain connects TRBV12-3 or TRBV12-4 to TRBJ2-4; 9 bases map to TRBD1. With V trimmed by 7 bases and J by 7 bases, 5 bases remained unmatched. This CDR3 is 13 amino acids long. The CDR3 protein is CASNRQGGNIQYF. As DNA, the CDR3 is TGTGCCAGCAATCGACAGGGGGGCAACATTCAGTACTTC.